This T cell receptor (beta chain) was retrieved from a study of CD8+ T cells in alopecia areata (dated by TCRdb to between 2018 and 2020). With respect to the entire study: The treated patients, all with moderate-to-severe alopecia areata, were enrolled in an open-label pilot trial of oral tofacitinib given at 5 to 10 mg twice daily. In both human patients and the C3H/HeJ mouse model, the study applied high-throughput TCRbeta sequencing to look at T cell clonal expansion in alopecia areata. In humans, TCRbeta sequencing was performed on scalp tissue and on sorted CD4+ and CD8+ peripheral blood T cells from healthy controls and from patients with patchy or totalis/universalis alopecia areata. Patients stayed on tofacitinib for 6 to 18 months and then had 6 months of follow-up off drug so that delayed response and recurrence could be assessed. The RNA source kit depended on sample type: the PAXgene miRNA kit for fixed scalp, the miRNeasy kit for PBMCs, and the RNeasy kit for mouse skin. Amplification of TCRbeta CDR3 regions was done by immunoSEQ multiplex PCR using 35 Vbeta forward primers and 13 Jbeta reverse primers. Patients on tofacitinib were biopsied at baseline and after 4 and 24 weeks of treatment, and several of the patients also had a later scalp biopsy. Scalp clonality was compared across normal scalp (n=4), patchy alopecia areata scalp (n=8), and alopecia totalis/universalis scalp (n=8).

The time point label here, explained by the study, means: baseline before oral tofacitinib. Lesional scalp punch biopsies and peripheral blood were obtained from alopecia areata patients. PBMCs were isolated by density centrifugation and stained for CD3, CD4 and CD8, and CD4+ and CD8+ T cells were sorted on a FACSAria. Libraries were made using the immunoSEQ multiplex PCR assay. To provide template for TCR sequencing, every sample had RNA extracted and reverse transcribed into cDNA. SuperScript III was used to make first-strand cDNA, primed with a 2:1 mix of oligo-dT and random hexamers. A synthetic immune receptor repertoire was used to assess amplification bias, and residual bias was removed computationally. Per the authors' processing: Raw reads were preprocessed to remove errors, and CDR3 was defined according to IMGT conventions as the region from the conserved cysteine to phenylalanine. Clonality was computed as 1 minus the Shannon entropy, with the entropy normalized by log2 of the number of productive unique TCRs. Whether scalp clones were CD4 or CD8 was inferred by matching scalp TCRbeta sequences against CD4 and CD8 repertoires sorted from blood. Imported from immuneACCESS, the table was reduced by TCRdb to in-frame sequences with V and J called. These copies leave out some clones; in studies compared against another copy, an unresolved V gene accounts for under half, and the cause of the remainder is not known. V and J calls and clone size are copied from that table; D and trimming were computed from the DNA. The sample table holds approximately 66,000 clones, of which about three fifths were seen once. The leading ten clones occupy roughly 18% of the sample.

Comments on this clone: The antigen this receptor binds is unknown. Base qualities are missing; no much larger clone stands one base away.

Spanning cysteine to phenylalanine, the CDR3 consists of 15 amino acids. Only CDR3 DNA remains: 45 bases, in frame from the first base. Deletion took 1 base off V and 5 bases off J, with a span of 15 bases between the germline ends. CDR1 and CDR2 are read off the germline V gene (reference sequence) as LNHDA and SQIVND. The paper as a whole reports these results and caveats: Compared with normal scalp, lesional scalp had higher clonality and more expanded CD8+ clones, particularly in alopecia totalis/universalis, a pattern that suggests antigenic drive. Unlike mouse skin, where gammadelta T cells dominate, normal human skin contains resident alphabeta T cells that get sequenced too, which complicates analysis of the scalp TCR repertoire. Shared TCR sequences between patients were less evident than in mice, which may be partly attributable to HLA diversity in the patient population.

The chain joins TRBV19 to TRBJ2-7; possibly the D gene is TRBD1, per 5 matching bases. The origin of this receptor is a human donor with alopecia areata. The source was CD8+ T cells sorted from blood, collected at week 0. The DNA is as follows: TGTGCCAGTAGTATAGTATGGTCGGCGGACAACGAGCAGTACTTC. Translated, this is CASSIVWSADNEQYF.